One and the same sample provided the 16 T cell receptor beta chains below, sequenced in a study of regulatory T cells in long-lasting Graves disease. Arm-PCR of CDR3 regions and iRepertoire HTBI primers were used to build TCR beta libraries. TCRdb reprocessed the multiplex PCR reads with MiXCR, giving one entry per CDR3 protein. The sample shows a few hundred thousand distinct CDR3 sequences, around 13% of them seen only once. Stated time point: newly diagnosed GD, antithyroid drugs for less than 3 months. The TCR library was prepared using RNA isolated from PBMCs. The data also belong to a second study, concerning T cells in Graves' hyperthyroidism and ophthalmopathy.

The material was peripheral blood mononuclear cells (PBMCs), obtained at new diagnosis, from a patient treated with antithyroid drugs. The receptors come from a woman aged 45-65 years with Graves disease.

Remarks on this clonotype: Just one base apart from a much larger clone, this may be a read error. J is TRBJ2-1 and V is TRBV11-2, with D possibly matching TRBD2 (6 bases). Germline CDR1 reads SGHAT; CDR2 reads FQNNGV. The CDR3 is 15 residues long. CDR3 in amino acids: CASRRGLQPYDEQFF. DNA for the CDR3: TGTGCCAGCAGACGGGGACTTCAACCCTACGATGAGCAGTTCTTC. Full variable domain (rest looked up from reference TRBV11-2 and TRBJ2-1): EAGVAQSPRYKIIEKRQSVAFWCNPISGHATLYWYQQILGQGPKLLIQFQNNGVVDDSQLPKDRFSAERLKGVDSTLKIQPAKLEDSAVYLCASRRGLQPYDEQFFGPGTRLTVL.

This clonotype has a count of ten or more. This chain links TRBV7-9 with TRBJ1-2, with a weak D call TRBD1 (5 bases). The length of the CDR3 is 12 residues. V lost 1 base, J lost 6 bases, and 6 bases lay in between. Looked up from germline, CDR1 is SEHNR and CDR2 is FQNEAQ (reference sequence). CDR3 amino acids: CASSLGQHGYTF. Here the CDR3 DNA reads TGTGCCAGCAGCTTAGGACAGCATGGCTACACCTTC.

Concerning this clonotype: Being one base from a much bigger clone, this may be a read error. Since the CDR3 does not end with the conserved phenylalanine or tryptophan, this likely comes from a read error. This chain links TRBV5-6 with TRBJ2-3, with a possible D match to TRBD1 (6 bases). The germline V gene has CDR1 SGHDT and CDR2 YYEEEE. CDR3 length: 16 amino acids. With 2 bases removed from V and 5 bases from J, the gap between germline ends came to 18 bases. CDR3 bases: TGTGCCAGCAGCTTTCCAGGGGAGCTGTGGGGAGATACGCAGTATGTT. It specifies CASSFPGELWGDTQYV.

This clonotype was detected many times. The DNA for the CDR3 is TGTGCCAGCAGTTTAACGGGGACGGGGGAGCTGTTTTTT. Protein: CASSLTGTGELFF. The chain carries TRBV27 and TRBJ2-2; TRBD1 or TRBD2 may be the D gene (5 bases each). The ends were cut back, 2 bases at V and 8 bases at J, with 9 bases in the middle. The V gene's germline CDR1 is MNHEY and CDR2 SMNVEV (reference sequence). The CDR3 spans 13 residues.

This clonotype was detected only a few times. This chain links TRBV5-1 with TRBJ1-2; TRBD1 is a possible D gene (6 bases). This CDR3 has 14 residues. Germline V gives CDR1 SGHRS, CDR2 YFSETQ. The V end lost 0 bases, the J end lost 1 base, and 7 bases lay between the germline ends. This chain's CDR3 is CASSLGRGNYGYTF. The CDR3 nucleotides are TGCGCCAGCAGCTTGGGCAGGGGTAACTATGGCTACACCTTC.

This clonotype occurred a few times. This chain uses TRBV30 with TRBJ1-2, with 8 bases matching TRBD1. The ends lost 5 bases at V and 8 bases at J; junction bases unmatched: 13. The CDR3 has 14 amino acids. The germline gives CDR1 GTSNPN, CDR2 SVGIG (reference sequence). CDR3 sequence: CAWQTGQGVGGYTF. CDR3 coding DNA: TGTGCCTGGCAAACTGGACAGGGCGTTGGGGGCTACACCTTC. Full variable domain (missing parts from reference TRBV30 and TRBJ1-2): SQTIHQWPATLVQPVGSPLSLECTVEGTSNPNLYWYRQAAGRGLQLLFYSVGIGQISSEVPQNLSASRPQDRQFILSSKKLLLSDSGFYLCAWQTGQGVGGYTFGSGTRLTVV.

The genes are TRBV28 and TRBJ2-3, with 11 positions matching TRBD2. CDR1 is MDHEN, CDR2 SYDVKM, per germline. J was trimmed by 4 bases and V by 8 bases; bases with no gene match: 5. The CDR3 consists of 14 residues. CDR3 DNA: TGTGCCAGCGATCCGGGACTAGCGGCAGATACGCAGTATTTT. Amino acid sequence: CASDPGLAADTQYF.

The chain combines TRBV28 with TRBJ2-6; weak D call: TRBD1 (6 bases). The V and J ends lost 5 bases and 4 bases respectively, with 15 bases between them. There are 16 residues in the CDR3. The germline V gene encodes CDR1 MDHEN and CDR2 SYDVKM. CDR3 bases: TGTGCCAGCAGTCTACAGGGTACGAGGGGGGCCAACGTCCTGACTTTC. Encoded protein: CASSLQGTRGANVLTF.

The rearrangement links TRBV12-3 or TRBV12-4 to TRBJ1-3; maybe TRBD1 (6 bases). The CDR3 contains 15 residues. Trimming left V 2 bases short and J 5 bases short, with 13 bases between. The DNA of the CDR3 is TGTGCCAGCAGTTTAAAAGTAGGGGGGCGAAACACCATATATTTT. Encoded protein: CASSLKVGGRNTIYF.

The chain uses TRBV14 and TRBJ2-3; TRBD2 might be the D (5 bases). The CDR3 runs to 15 residues. Trimming removed 5 bases at V and 2 bases at J, with 14 bases between. Per germline, CDR1 SGHDN and CDR2 FVKESK. This CDR3 is CASSWTGAHTDTQYF. The CDR3 DNA reads TGTGCCAGCAGCTGGACTGGAGCCCACACAGATACGCAGTATTTT. The whole variable domain, remainder taken from reference TRBV14 and TRBJ2-3, is EAGVTQFPSHSVIEKGQTVTLRCDPISGHDNLYWYRRVMGKEIKFLLHFVKESKQDESGMPNNRFLAERTGGTYSTLKVQPAELEDSGVYFCASSWTGAHTDTQYFGPGTRLTVL.

The table lists this clonotype with many counts. The CDR3 sequence is CAWSVISTDTQYF. CDR3 coding DNA: TGTGCCTGGAGTGTTATAAGCACAGATACGCAGTATTTT. V is TRBV30 and J is TRBJ2-3; D not certain. The CDR3 is 13 amino acids. V dropped 0 bases and J dropped 0 bases, with 4 bases sitting between them. Germline V gene sequence: CDR1 GTSNPN, CDR2 SVGIG (reference sequence).

The gene calls are TRBV9 and TRBJ2-5, with TRBD2 identical over 10 bases. This CDR3 region has 15 residues. Germline CDR1 and CDR2: SGDLS and YYNGEE. After removal of 0 bases from V and 3 bases from J, the junction contained 2 bases not matched to a gene. CDR3 sequence (DNA): TGTGCCAGCAGCGTAGATGGACTAGCGGAAGAGACCCAGTACTTC. Protein: CASSVDGLAEETQYF.

The rearrangement joins TRBV29-1 to TRBJ1-2, with 10 bases aligning to TRBD1. This CDR3 is 16 amino acids long. The V gene's germline CDR1 is SQVTM and CDR2 ANQGSEA. The V gene end was trimmed by 3 bases and the J gene end by 3 bases; junction bases not matched to a gene: 10. The DNA of the CDR3 is TGCAGCGTTGAGGGCGCGCCGGGACAGGGGTACTATGGCTACACCTTC. Protein: CSVEGAPGQGYYGYTF.

This clonotype showed up just once. Since a much larger clone is just one base distant, this may be a read error. The chain recombines TRBV5-6 with TRBJ2-1; 9 nucleotides align to TRBD1. Germline loops: CDR1 SGHDT, CDR2 YYEEEE. The CDR3 covers 15 residues. The chain's CDR3 is CASSPAGQGYSEQFF. The DNA of the CDR3 is TGTGCCAGCAGTCCTGCGGGACAGGGTTACAGTGAGCAGTTCTTC.

The J gene is TRBJ2-2, the V gene TRBV24-1, with D possibly TRBD2 on 5 matching bases. The CDR3 consists of 12 residues. Germline CDR1 KGHDR, CDR2 SFDVKD. V lost 4 bases to trimming and J lost 7 bases, with 6 bases between them. CDR3 in amino acids: CATSDGNGELFF. CDR3 sequence (DNA): TGTGCCACCAGTGACGGGAACGGGGAGCTGTTTTTT.

This clonotype occurred many times. The J gene is TRBJ2-7, the V gene TRBV28, with TRBD1 as a possible D gene (6 bases). Germline CDR1 MDHEN, CDR2 SYDVKM. The CDR3 consists of 17 residues. V was shortened by 2 bases and J by 7 bases, with 24 bases between the two germline ends. The CDR3 DNA reads TGTGCCAGCAGTTTAAGGAGGAGAGGGCAGGGGTTTCAAGAGCAGTACTTC. Translating it yields CASSLRRRGQGFQEQYF.